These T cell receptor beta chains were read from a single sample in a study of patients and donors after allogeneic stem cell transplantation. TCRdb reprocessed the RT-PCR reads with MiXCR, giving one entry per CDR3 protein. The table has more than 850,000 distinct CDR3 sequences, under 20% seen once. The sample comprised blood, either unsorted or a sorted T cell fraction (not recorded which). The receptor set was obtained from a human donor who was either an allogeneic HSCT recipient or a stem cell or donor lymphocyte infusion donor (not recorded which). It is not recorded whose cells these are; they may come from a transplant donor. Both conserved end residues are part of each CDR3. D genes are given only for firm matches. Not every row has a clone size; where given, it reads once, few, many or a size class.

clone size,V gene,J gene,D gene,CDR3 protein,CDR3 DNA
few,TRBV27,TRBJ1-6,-,CASRNNYNSPLHF,TGTGCCAGCCGTAATAATTATAATTCACCCCTCCACTTT
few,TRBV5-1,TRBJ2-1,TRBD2,CASSFKTSGVNEQFF,TGCGCCAGCAGCTTCAAGACTAGCGGGGTAAATGAGCAGTTCTTC
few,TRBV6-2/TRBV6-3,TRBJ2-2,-,CASSYPSPLLTGELFF,TGTGCCAGCAGTTACCCTAGTCCCCTACTCACCGGGGAGCTGTTTTTT
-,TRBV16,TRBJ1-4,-,CASSQGINEKLFF,TGTGCCAGCAGCCAAGGAATTAATGAAAAACTGTTTTTT
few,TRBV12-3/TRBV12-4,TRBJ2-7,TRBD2,CASSGASLEQYF,TGTGCCAGTAGCGGGGCCTCACTCGAGCAGTACTTC
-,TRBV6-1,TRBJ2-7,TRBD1,CASSTTGGRAYEQYF,TGTGCCAGCAGTACGACAGGGGGGCGCGCCTACGAGCAGTACTTC
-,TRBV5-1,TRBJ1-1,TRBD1,CATSLTGWGTEAFF,TGCGCCACCAGCCTGACAGGGTGGGGGACTGAAGCTTTCTTT
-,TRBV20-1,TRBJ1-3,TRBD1,CSAPQGRNTIYF,TGCAGTGCCCCACAGGGGCGGAACACCATATATTTT
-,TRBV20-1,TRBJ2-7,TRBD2,CSARDGSGTSGTYEQYF,TGCAGTGCTAGAGATGGCTCCGGGACTAGCGGGACCTACGAGCAGTACTTC
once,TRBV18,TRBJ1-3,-,CASSPNSFSGNTIYF,TGTGCCAGCTCACCGAACAGTTTCTCTGGAAACACCATATATTTT
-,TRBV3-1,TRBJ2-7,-,CASSQGGSVSYEQYF,TGTGCCAGCAGCCAAGGAGGTAGCGTATCCTACGAGCAGTACTTC
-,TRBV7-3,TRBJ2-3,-,CASSYRTESTDTQYF,TGTGCCAGCAGCTACCGGACAGAGAGCACAGATACGCAGTATTTT
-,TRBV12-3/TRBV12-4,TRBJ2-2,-,CASSFDVYTGELFF,TGTGCCAGCAGTTTTGACGTCTACACCGGGGAGCTGTTTTTT
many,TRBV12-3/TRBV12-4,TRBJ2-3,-,CASSDIGGRDTQYF,TGTGCCAGCAGTGACATTGGAGGGCGAGATACGCAGTATTTT
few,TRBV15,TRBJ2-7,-,CATSRATPYEQYF,TGTGCCACCAGCAGAGCCACCCCCTACGAGCAGTACTTC
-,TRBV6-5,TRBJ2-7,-,CASSYSFQAEQYF,TGTGCCAGCAGTTACTCGTTCCAGGCAGAGCAGTACTTC
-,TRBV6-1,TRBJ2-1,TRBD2,CASSRGGSKSSYNEQFF,TGTGCCAGCAGTCGGGGGGGGAGTAAAAGCTCCTACAATGAGCAGTTCTTC
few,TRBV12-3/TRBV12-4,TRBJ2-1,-,CASSAQDPALDEQFF,TGTGCCAGCAGTGCCCAGGACCCCGCCCTGGATGAGCAGTTCTTC
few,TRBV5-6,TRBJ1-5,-,CASSSRLGGLSNQPQHF,TGTGCCAGCAGTTCAAGGTTGGGCGGGCTCAGCAATCAGCCCCAGCATTTT
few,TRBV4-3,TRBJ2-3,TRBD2,CATGAGRADTQYF,TGCGCCACCGGAGCGGGAAGGGCAGATACGCAGTATTTT
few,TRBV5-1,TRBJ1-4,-,CASSTSGATNEKLFF,TGCGCCAGCAGCACTTCAGGGGCAACTAATGAAAAACTGTTTTTT
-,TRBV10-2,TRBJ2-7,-,CASSRQLLQYF,TGCGCCAGCAGTCGACAACTCCTGCAGTACTTC
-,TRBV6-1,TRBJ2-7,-,CASKTLTLSNYEQYF,TGTGCCAGCAAGACCTTGACGCTTTCGAACTACGAGCAGTACTTC
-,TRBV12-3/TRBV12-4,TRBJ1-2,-,CASRTGFQGYTF,TGTGCCAGCAGAACGGGTTTCCAGGGCTACACCTTC
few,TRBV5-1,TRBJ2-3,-,CASSLDSPRADTQYF,TGCGCCAGCAGCTTGGATAGCCCGAGGGCAGATACGCAGTATTTT
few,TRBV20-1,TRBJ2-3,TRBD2,CSARNSGSQAYTQYF,TGCAGTGCTAGAAATAGCGGGAGTCAGGCGTATACGCAGTATTTT
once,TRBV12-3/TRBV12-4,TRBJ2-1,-,CASRWDIQEQFF,TGTGCCAGCAGATGGGACATCCAAGAGCAGTTCTTC
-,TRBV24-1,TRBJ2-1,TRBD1,CATSDSTGASYNEQFF,TGTGCCACCAGTGACTCGACAGGGGCCTCCTACAATGAGCAGTTCTTC
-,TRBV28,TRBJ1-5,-,CASSLIAPPATNQPQHF,TGTGCCAGCAGTCTTATAGCTCCCCCGGCCACCAATCAGCCCCAGCATTTT
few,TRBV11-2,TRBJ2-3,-,CASSSLRETPTDTQYF,TGTGCCAGCAGCTCTCTCCGGGAAACACCCACGGATACGCAGTATTTT
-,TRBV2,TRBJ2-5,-,CASSRREKETQYF,TGTGCCAGTTCGAGGAGAGAGAAAGAGACCCAGTACTTC
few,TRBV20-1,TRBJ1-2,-,CSARVAGNGGYTF,TGCAGTGCTAGAGTAGCGGGGAATGGTGGCTACACCTTC
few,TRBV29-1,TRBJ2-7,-,CSGAGEAYEQYF,TGCAGCGGGGCAGGGGAGGCCTACGAGCAGTACTTC
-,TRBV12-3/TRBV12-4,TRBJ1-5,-,CASWDSNQPQHF,TGTGCCAGCTGGGATAGCAATCAGCCCCAGCATTTT
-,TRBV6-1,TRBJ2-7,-,CASSHYIKGPGQGEQYF,TGTGCCAGCAGCCATTATATAAAGGGACCGGGCCAGGGCGAGCAGTACTTC
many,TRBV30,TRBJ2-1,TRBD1,CAWSLDRGHNEQFF,TGTGCCTGGAGTTTGGACAGGGGCCACAATGAGCAGTTCTTC
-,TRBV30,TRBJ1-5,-,CAWRPGSNQPQHF,TGTGCCTGGAGGCCAGGGTCCAATCAGCCCCAGCATTTT
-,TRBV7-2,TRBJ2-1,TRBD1,CASSPDRGPYNEQFF,TGTGCCAGCAGCCCCGACAGGGGGCCCTACAATGAGCAGTTCTTC
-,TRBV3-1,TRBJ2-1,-,CASSQDRARGEQFF,TGTGCCAGCAGCCAAGATCGAGCCCGCGGGGAGCAGTTCTTC
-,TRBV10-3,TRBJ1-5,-,CAIRGDINQPQHF,TGTGCCATCAGGGGGGACATCAATCAGCCCCAGCATTTT
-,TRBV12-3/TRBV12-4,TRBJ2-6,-,CASSPFVNVLTF,TGTGCCAGCAGCCCCTTTGTCAACGTCCTGACTTTC
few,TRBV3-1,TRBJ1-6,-,CASSQDRGRKRYTYNSPLHF,TGTGCCAGCAGCCAAGATCGTGGCAGAAAAAGATATACTTATAATTCACCCCTCCACTTT
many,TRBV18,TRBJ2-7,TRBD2,CASSSSGGTYEQYF,TGTGCCAGCTCGAGTAGCGGGGGGACCTACGAGCAGTACTTC
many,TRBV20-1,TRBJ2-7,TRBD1,CSARDRQGAYEQYF,TGCAGTGCTAGAGATCGACAGGGAGCCTACGAGCAGTACTTC
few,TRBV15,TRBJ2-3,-,CATSRGAGGETDTQYF,TGTGCCACCAGCCGGGGGGCAGGGGGCGAGACAGATACGCAGTATTTT
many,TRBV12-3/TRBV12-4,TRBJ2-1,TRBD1,CASREQGYNEQFF,TGTGCCAGCAGAGAACAGGGGTACAATGAGCAGTTCTTC
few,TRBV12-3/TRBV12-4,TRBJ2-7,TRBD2,CASSPTRLAGDYEQYF,TGTGCCAGCAGCCCTACCCGACTAGCGGGGGACTACGAGCAGTACTTC
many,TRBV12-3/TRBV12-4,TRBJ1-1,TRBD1,CASSLGPGGKAEAFF,TGTGCCAGCAGTTTGGGGCCAGGGGGCAAGGCTGAAGCTTTCTTT
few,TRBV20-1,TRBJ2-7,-,CSASTRTYEQYF,TGCAGTGCGTCGACACGCACCTACGAGCAGTACTTC
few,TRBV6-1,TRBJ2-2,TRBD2,CASKTAGAGELFF,TGTGCCAGCAAAACCGCGGGAGCCGGGGAGCTGTTTTTT
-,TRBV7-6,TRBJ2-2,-,CASSFYRENTGELFF,TGTGCCAGCAGCTTTTACAGGGAGAACACCGGGGAGCTGTTTTTT
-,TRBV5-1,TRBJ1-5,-,CASSLEGGQNQPQHF,TGCGCCAGCAGCTTGGAAGGGGGGCAGAATCAGCCCCAGCATTTT
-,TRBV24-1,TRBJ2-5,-,CATSDPGALGETQYF,TGTGCCACCAGTGACCCAGGGGCCTTGGGGGAGACCCAGTACTTC
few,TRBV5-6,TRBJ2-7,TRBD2,CASSKGLVVHEQYF,TGTGCCAGCAGCAAGGGACTAGTTGTCCACGAGCAGTACTTC